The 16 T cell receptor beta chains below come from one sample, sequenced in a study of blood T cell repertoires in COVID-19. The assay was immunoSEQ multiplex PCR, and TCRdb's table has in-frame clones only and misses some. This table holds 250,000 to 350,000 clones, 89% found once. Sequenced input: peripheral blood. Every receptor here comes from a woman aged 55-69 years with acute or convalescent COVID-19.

In DNA form, the CDR3 reads TGCGCCAGCAGCCAAGAGGAGGGCTACGAGCAGTACTTC. This sequence encodes CASSQEEGYEQYF. This chain uses TRBV4-1 with TRBJ2-7, with a possible D match to TRBD2 (6 bases). Germline assignment: CDR1 MGHRA and CDR2 YSYEKL. V lost 0 bases and J 3 bases, leaving 6 bases between the germline ends. This CDR3 spans 13 amino acids.

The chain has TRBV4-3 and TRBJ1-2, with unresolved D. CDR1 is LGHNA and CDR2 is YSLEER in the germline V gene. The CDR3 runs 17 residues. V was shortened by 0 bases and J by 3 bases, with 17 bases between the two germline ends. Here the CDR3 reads CASSQDLFARRDYGYTF. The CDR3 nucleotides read TGCGCCAGCAGCCAAGATCTTTTTGCCCGCCGGGACTATGGCTACACCTTC.

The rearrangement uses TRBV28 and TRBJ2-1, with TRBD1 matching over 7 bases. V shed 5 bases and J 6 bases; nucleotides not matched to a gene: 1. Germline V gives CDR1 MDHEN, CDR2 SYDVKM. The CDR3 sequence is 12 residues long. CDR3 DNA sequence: TGTGCCAGCAGTCCAGGGGGCAATGAGCAGTTCTTC. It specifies CASSPGGNEQFF.

CDR3 sequence: CASSELAGGGYNEQFF. CDR3 in DNA: TGTGCCAGCAGTGAACTAGCGGGGGGCGGGTACAATGAGCAGTTCTTC. The V call is TRBV6-1, the J call TRBJ2-1, with 11 bases lining up with TRBD2. Germline lookup yields CDR1 MNHNS and CDR2 SASEGT. CDR3 length: 16 residues. J gave up 4 bases and V 2 bases, and 4 bases lay outside the gene matches.

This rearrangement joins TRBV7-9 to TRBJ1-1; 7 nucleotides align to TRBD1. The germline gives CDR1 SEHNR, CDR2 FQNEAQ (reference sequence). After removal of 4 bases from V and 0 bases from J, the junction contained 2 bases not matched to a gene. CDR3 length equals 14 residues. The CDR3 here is CASSSGTVNTEAFF. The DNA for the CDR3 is TGTGCCAGCAGCTCCGGGACAGTGAACACTGAAGCTTTCTTT.

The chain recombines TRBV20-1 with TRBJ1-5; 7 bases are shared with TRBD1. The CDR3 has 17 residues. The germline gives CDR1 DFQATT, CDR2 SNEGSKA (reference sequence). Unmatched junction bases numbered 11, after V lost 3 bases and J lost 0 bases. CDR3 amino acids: CSASLGTVGYSNQPQHF. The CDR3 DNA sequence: TGCAGTGCTAGTCTCGGGACAGTGGGATATAGCAATCAGCCCCAGCATTTT.

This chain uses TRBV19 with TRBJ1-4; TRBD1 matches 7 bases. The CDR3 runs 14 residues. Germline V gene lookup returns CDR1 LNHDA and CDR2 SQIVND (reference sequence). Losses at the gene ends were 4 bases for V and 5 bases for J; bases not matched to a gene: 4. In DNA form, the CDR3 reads TGTGCCAGTAGTACGGGACAGCTGAATGAAAAACTGTTTTTT. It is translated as CASSTGQLNEKLFF.

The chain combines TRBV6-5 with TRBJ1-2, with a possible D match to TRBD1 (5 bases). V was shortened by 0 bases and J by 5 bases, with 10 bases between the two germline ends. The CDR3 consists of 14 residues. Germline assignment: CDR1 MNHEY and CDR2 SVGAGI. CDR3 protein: CASSYSEGLYGYTF. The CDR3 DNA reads TGTGCCAGCAGTTACTCGGAGGGACTTTATGGCTACACCTTC.

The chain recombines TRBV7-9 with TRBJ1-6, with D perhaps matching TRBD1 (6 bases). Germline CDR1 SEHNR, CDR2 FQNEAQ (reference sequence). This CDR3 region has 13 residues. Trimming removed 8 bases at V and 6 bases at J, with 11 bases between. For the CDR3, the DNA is TGTGCCAGCTCAGGGGCCGTTAATTCACCCCTCCACTTT. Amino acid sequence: CASSGAVNSPLHF. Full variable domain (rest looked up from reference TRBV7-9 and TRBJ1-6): DTGVSQNPRHKITKRGQNVTFRCDPISEHNRLYWYRQTLGQGPEFLTYFQNEAQLEKSRLLSDRFSAERPKGSFSTLEIQRTEQGDSAMYLCASSGAVNSPLHFGNGTRLTVT.

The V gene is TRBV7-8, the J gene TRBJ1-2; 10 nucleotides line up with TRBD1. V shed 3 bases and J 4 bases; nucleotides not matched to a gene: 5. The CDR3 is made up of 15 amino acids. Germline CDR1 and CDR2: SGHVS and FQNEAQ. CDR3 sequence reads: CASSLGTGEGYGYTF. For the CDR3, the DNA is TGTGCCAGCAGCTTGGGGACAGGGGAGGGCTATGGCTACACCTTC.

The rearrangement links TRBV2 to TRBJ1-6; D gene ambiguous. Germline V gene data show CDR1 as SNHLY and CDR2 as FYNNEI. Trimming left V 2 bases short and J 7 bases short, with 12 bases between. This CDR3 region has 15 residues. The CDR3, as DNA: TGTGCCAGCAGTGAACGGCGCAGCGAGAATTCACCCCTCCACTTT. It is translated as CASSERRSENSPLHF.

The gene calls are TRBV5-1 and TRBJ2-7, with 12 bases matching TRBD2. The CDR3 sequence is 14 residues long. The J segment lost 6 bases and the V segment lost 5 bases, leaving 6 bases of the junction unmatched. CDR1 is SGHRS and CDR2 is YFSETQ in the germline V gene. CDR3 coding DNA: TGCGCCAGCAGGCTAGCGGGAGGGCTCTCCGAGCAGTACTTC. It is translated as CASRLAGGLSEQYF.

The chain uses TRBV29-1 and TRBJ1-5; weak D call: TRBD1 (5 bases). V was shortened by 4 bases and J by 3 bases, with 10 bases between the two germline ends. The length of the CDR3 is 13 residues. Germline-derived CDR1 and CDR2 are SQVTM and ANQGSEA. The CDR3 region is CSVGVTVNQPQHF. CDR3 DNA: TGCAGCGTTGGGGTGACAGTCAATCAGCCCCAGCATTTT.

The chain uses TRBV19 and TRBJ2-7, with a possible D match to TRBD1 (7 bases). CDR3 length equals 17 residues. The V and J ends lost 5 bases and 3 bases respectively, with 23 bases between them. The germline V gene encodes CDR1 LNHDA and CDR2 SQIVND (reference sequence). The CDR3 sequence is CASSPSKGGQNRYEQYF. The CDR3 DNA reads TGTGCCAGTAGTCCCTCCAAGGGGGGACAGAACCGCTACGAGCAGTACTTC. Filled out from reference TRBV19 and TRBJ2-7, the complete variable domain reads DGGITQSPKYLFRKEGQNVTLSCEQNLNHDAMYWYRQDPGQGLRLIYYSQIVNDFQKGDIAEGYSVSREKKESFPLTVTSAQKNPTAFYLCASSPSKGGQNRYEQYFGPGTRLTVT.

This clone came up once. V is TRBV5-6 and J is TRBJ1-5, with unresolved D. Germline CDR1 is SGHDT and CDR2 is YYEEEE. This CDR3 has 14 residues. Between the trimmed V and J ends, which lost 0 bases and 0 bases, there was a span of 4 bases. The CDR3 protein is CASSLDSSNQPQHF. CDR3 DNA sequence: TGTGCCAGCAGCTTGGACAGTAGCAATCAGCCCCAGCATTTT.

The CDR3 DNA reads TGTGCCAGTAGTATAGAGGGGACTACCTTCAAAGAGACCCAGTACTTC. Translated: CASSIEGTTFKETQYF. The rearrangement joins TRBV19 to TRBJ2-5, with 7 bases aligning to TRBD2. The germline V gene encodes CDR1 LNHDA and CDR2 SQIVND (reference sequence). The V and J ends lost 0 bases and 3 bases, in that order; junction bases with no gene match: 7. CDR3 length equals 16 residues. Filled out from reference TRBV19 and TRBJ2-5, the complete variable domain reads DGGITQSPKYLFRKEGQNVTLSCEQNLNHDAMYWYRQDPGQGLRLIYYSQIVNDFQKGDIAEGYSVSREKKESFPLTVTSAQKNPTAFYLCASSIEGTTFKETQYFGPGTRLLVL.